The 7 T cell receptor beta chains below all came from one sample that was sequenced in a study of blood T cells in healthy people across ages. A J-beta primer mix and a sample-barcoded 5' primer were used in a second PCR of about 7 to 12 cycles. TCRdb recomputed calls from the 5' RACE reads with MiXCR, one row per CDR3 protein. The table includes over a million distinct CDR3 sequences, about 43% detected once. Source material: blood. The receptor source for this set is a woman aged 18-29 years in good health.

The chain employs TRBV5-4 and TRBJ2-5; no clear D. The CDR3 consists of 15 residues. V was pared by 6 bases and J by 0 bases, with 15 bases between. The V gene's germline CDR1 is SGHNT and CDR2 YYREEE (reference sequence). CDR3 protein: CASKGPGSNQETQYF. The CDR3 nucleotides read TGTGCCAGCAAGGGCCCAGGCTCCAACCAAGAGACCCAGTACTTC.

The V call is TRBV13, the J call TRBJ2-1, with TRBD1 matching 11 bases. This CDR3 is 16 amino acids long. The V gene end was trimmed by 4 bases and the J gene end by 7 bases; junction bases not matched to a gene: 9. CDR1 is PRHDT, CDR2 FYEKMQ, per germline (reference sequence). CDR3 loop: CASSSSDRGPGNEQFF. The DNA of the CDR3 is TGTGCCAGCAGCTCTTCGGACAGGGGGCCAGGGAATGAGCAGTTCTTC.

The V gene is TRBV25-1, the J gene TRBJ1-2, with D maybe TRBD1 (5 bases). The CDR3 covers 14 residues. Germline CDR1 MGHDK, CDR2 SYGVNS. V was cut by 8 bases and J by 6 bases, with 19 bases left in between. This chain's CDR3 is CASHSDTLHHGYTF. The CDR3 DNA reads as TGTGCCAGCCACTCGGACACTCTTCACCATGGCTACACCTTC.

This chain connects TRBV7-9 to TRBJ2-3; 10 nucleotides line up with TRBD2. The trim removed 5 bases at V and 4 bases at J, leaving 9 bases unmatched. The CDR3 runs 16 residues. CDR1 is SEHNR, CDR2 FQNEAQ, per germline (reference sequence). CDR3 in DNA: TGTGCCAGCAGCCACGAGCGGGAGGGCCTGGCAGATACGCAGTATTTT. Translating gives CASSHEREGLADTQYF.

This clonotype came up a few times. The CDR3 nucleotides are TGTGCCAGCAGCCCCCGGGAAAATGGCTACACCTTC. It translates to CASSPRENGYTF. V is TRBV7-9 and J is TRBJ1-2; D gene uncertain. Germline V gene lookup returns CDR1 SEHNR and CDR2 FQNEAQ (reference sequence). The V and J ends lost 5 bases and 6 bases respectively, with 10 bases between them. CDR3 size: 12 residues.

The CDR3 nucleotides are TGTGCCACCAGCAGGAGAAGGAAGCCGGGTAGCGGGCCTGTTAAGGCCAAAAACATTCAGTACTTC. Its translation: CATSRRRKPGSGPVKAKNIQYF. The chain uses TRBV15 and TRBJ2-4; 7 nucleotides match TRBD2. The CDR3 extends over 22 amino acids. V gave up 3 bases and J gave up 1 base; unmatched junction bases: 24. Germline CDR1 LNHNV, CDR2 YYDKDF (reference sequence).

In this sample, this clonotype turned up a few times. The CDR3 region is CAGASGSFTDTQYF. CDR3 nucleotides: TGTGCCGGGGCCAGCGGGAGTTTCACAGATACGCAGTATTTT. The chain carries TRBV12-3 or TRBV12-4 and TRBJ2-3, with 8 nucleotides matching TRBD2. Losses at the gene ends were 11 bases for V and 2 bases for J; bases not matched to a gene: 9. There are 14 residues in the CDR3.